This entry lists 4 T cell receptor beta chains sequenced from one sample in a study of T cell changes during pregnancy in multiple sclerosis. Repertoires were generated with immunoSEQ multiplex PCR, while TCRdb's copy carries only in-frame clones and drops some. This table has 50,000 or so clones, about nine tenths appearing once. Sequenced here: peripheral blood, sampled after pregnancy. The origin of the receptors is a female donor in good health, enrolled as a control in a pregnancy study.

This clone was recorded once. This chain joins TRBV28 and TRBJ1-2; unclear D gene. Germline lookup yields CDR1 MDHEN and CDR2 SYDVKM. Between the trimmed V and J ends, which lost 4 bases and 8 bases, there was a span of 17 bases. CDR3 size: 14 residues. The CDR3 nucleotides read TGTGCCAGCAGTTCCGGCGCTAGGGCGGGAGGCTACACCTTC. Translated, it gives CASSSGARAGGYTF.

The V call is TRBV28, the J call TRBJ2-6; TRBD1 aligns across 7 bases. CDR3 length: 18 amino acids. Germline trimming cut 6 bases from V and 3 bases from J; bases unmatched to any gene: 14. From germline, CDR1 is MDHEN and CDR2 SYDVKM. The CDR3 nucleotides read TGTGCCAGCAGGTCAACAGGGGCGATCTTACTTGGGGCCAACGTCCTGACTTTC. This codes for CASRSTGAILLGANVLTF.

This clone was seen only once. The J gene is TRBJ1-2, the V gene TRBV9; 8 bases fit TRBD1. This CDR3 contains 17 residues. The V gene end was trimmed by 3 bases and the J gene end by 1 base; junction bases not matched to a gene: 11. Germline V gene sequence: CDR1 SGDLS, CDR2 YYNGEE. As DNA, the CDR3 is TGTGCCAGCAGCGCTCCCTTCAGGGGGCAGAATAACTATGGCTACACCTTC. Translated, it gives CASSAPFRGQNNYGYTF.

The chain employs TRBV28 and TRBJ1-1, with D tentatively TRBD1 (5 bases). Germline assignment: CDR1 MDHEN and CDR2 SYDVKM. The CDR3 covers 10 residues. The CDR3 here is CVTGGSEAFF. The CDR3 DNA sequence: TGTGTCACGGGGGGGTCCGAAGCTTTCTTT. Looking up the rest from reference TRBV28 and TRBJ1-1 gives the full variable domain: DVKVTQSSRYLVKRTGEKVFLECVQDMDHENMFWYRQDPGLGLRLIYFSYDVKMKEKGDIPEGYSVSREKKERFSLILESASTNQTSMYLCVTGGSEAFFGQGTRLTVV.